This TCR beta chain originates from a study of blood T cell repertoires in COVID-19. Across the study: PBMCs, B-cell-depleted T cells, or T cells provided the cDNA or gDNA that made up the material.

This clone was detected a few times. The germline V gene has CDR1 SGHRS and CDR2 YFSETQ. V was trimmed by 4 bases and J by 10 bases, leaving 21 bases between them. The CDR3 sequence is 16 residues long. Which cohort a participant joined came from the clinical history participants gave. Clones were sequenced by immunoSEQ multiplex PCR, and TCRdb holds only the in-frame ones, with some missing. Among 200,000 to 300,000 clones listed, approximately 83% were seen once. This chain uses TRBV5-1 with TRBJ1-6; D might be TRBD1 (6 bases). The receptor comes from a woman aged 40 to 50 with acute COVID-19. Sequenced material: PBMCs or T cells enriched from blood (not recorded which). The CDR3 here is CASSQGQIEYGSPLHF. The CDR3 bases are TGCGCCAGCAGCCAGGGACAAATTGAATACGGATCACCCCTCCACTTT.